This T cell receptor (beta chain) was identified in a study of T cells after yellow fever vaccination. In the study overall: Fractions containing few cells were prepared with SMART-Seq v4 Ultra Low Input.

Study-wide findings and caveats: CD4 and CD8 compartments shared a small share of clonotypes. Repertoires sorted by FACS could include abundant clonotypes that are contaminants from the bulk population. Subsequent booster samples again held most clones from primary vaccination (around 96% CD4, roughly 90% CD8).

This clonotype appeared many times. Its target is unknown. Using its own MiXCR run on the 5' RACE reads, TCRdb lists one record per CDR3 protein. Of a few hundred thousand distinct CDR3 sequences in the sample, roughly 5% were seen once. The sample was CD4+ T cells sorted from PBMCs, taken on the day of the yellow fever booster vaccination. The clonotype comes from a man between 18 and 35 years old who received the YFV17D yellow fever vaccine.

In nucleotides, the CDR3 is TGTGCCAGCAGCATATTAAGGACAGCTGAAAGCTCTGGGGCCAACGTCCTGACTTTC. Its translation is CASSILRTAESSGANVLTF. The genes are TRBV7-9 and TRBJ2-6; possible D gene TRBD1, 6 bases. Trimming took off 5 bases at V and 0 bases at J, with 20 bases between the two ends. Looked up from germline, CDR1 is SEHNR and CDR2 is FQNEAQ (reference sequence). The CDR3 loop spans 19 amino acids.